What follows is one T cell receptor (beta chain) and its context. No antigen is known for it. This specimen belongs to a study of lymphopenia after photon versus proton radiotherapy. The study's findings and limits: Post-nadir diversity loss with photons came from oligoclonal expansion, particularly CD8+ Temra cells. Photon-treated patients lost naive T cells and TCR diversity; proton-treated stayed stable. Better survival with proton therapy was suggested as possible, not demonstrated. Post-nadir TCR diversity decline inversely tracked overall survival among those who died.

The CDR3 extends over 13 amino acids. Germline CDR1 and CDR2: SGHTA and FQGNSA. Between the trimmed V and J ends, which lost 3 bases and 4 bases, there was a span of 10 bases. The protocol was immunoSEQ multiplex PCR, while the TCRdb copy is restricted to in-frame clones and leaves out a portion. This sample has around 6,800 clones, with around 84% found just once. The sequence was obtained from a man between 25 and 39 years old with gastric cancer. The source was peripheral blood, collected from a patient treated with photon-based radiotherapy. The chain carries TRBV7-2 and TRBJ2-7; D ambiguous. The CDR3 sequence is CASSFDRQYEQYF. The DNA for the CDR3 is TGTGCCAGCAGCTTCGATCGGCAATACGAGCAGTACTTC.